This T cell receptor (beta chain) is drawn from a study of beta chain features in type 1 diabetes. Regarding the study as a whole: In cDNA sequencing, cells with high TCR expression could be over-represented. HLA influence on TCRB rearrangement stayed unresolved here.

Expressed TCRB transcripts were sequenced after all isolated RNA was converted to cDNA. It was found that naive, central memory and regulatory T cell samples averaged around 3.6 million reads. This table comes from immunoSEQ multiplex PCR, and its TCRdb copy is limited to in-frame clones, with some not included. The table includes 150,000 or so clones, less than 9.5% detected once. The CDR3 is 15 residues long. J was trimmed by 4 bases and V by 6 bases; bases with no gene match: 2. From germline, CDR1 is LGHNA and CDR2 YNFKEQ. Sorted populations were all over 98% pure. This clone was observed a few times. The antigen is not known.

V and J are TRBV4-2 and TRBJ2-5, with 16 bases lining up with TRBD2. Input material: central memory CD4+ T cells from blood. This TCR derives from a woman under 30 in good health. CDR3 DNA sequence: TGTGCCAGCAGGGGGACTAGCGGGGGGGCAGAGACCCAGTACTTC. Amino acid sequence: CASRGTSGGAETQYF.